The sequence of this T cell receptor beta chain was determined in a study of T-cell reconstitution after alpha-beta-depleted transplantation in children. Unique molecular identifiers were used in preparing the TCRbeta library. TCRdb recomputed calls from the PCR reads with MiXCR, one row per CDR3 protein. The table has 350,000 to 400,000 distinct CDR3 sequences, roughly 15% seen once. Germline V gives CDR1 LGHNA, CDR2 YSLEER. V gave up 5 bases and J gave up 9 bases; unmatched junction bases: 6. The CDR3 consists of 15 residues. In this sample, this clonotype turned up a few times. This chain connects TRBV4-3 to TRBJ1-6, with 11 bases that match TRBD1. The sequencing used PBMCs, collected from the stem cell graft. The source is a human donor who donated a stem cell graft to a child with Fanconi anemia. DNA of the CDR3: TGCGCCAGCAGCGGGGCCGGGACAGGGGGTTCACCCCTCCACTTT. It is translated as CASSGAGTGGSPLHF.